The 9 T cell receptor beta chains listed next were all sequenced from one sample in a study of T-cell reconstitution after alpha-beta-depleted transplantation in children. The TCRbeta library was prepared with unique molecular identifiers. TCRdb re-called the PCR reads through MiXCR, storing one row per CDR3 protein. The table lists hundreds of thousands of distinct CDR3 sequences, under 13% of them singletons. The material sequenced was PBMCs, taken before TCRalphabeta/CD19-depleted stem cell transplant. These receptors were collected from a child under two years old with acute myeloid leukemia, due to receive a stem cell transplant.

This clonotype was detected ten times or more. The V gene is TRBV18, the J gene TRBJ2-7, with D possibly matching TRBD1 (6 bases). Trimming removed 4 bases at V and 0 bases at J, with 10 bases between. CDR1 KGHSH and CDR2 LQKENI come from the germline V gene. This CDR3 comprises 14 residues. The CDR3 protein is CASSRGQPSYEQYF. In DNA, the CDR3 is TGTGCCAGCTCACGTGGACAGCCCTCCTACGAGCAGTACTTC.

This clonotype came up many times. The gene calls are TRBV4-2 and TRBJ1-2; D might be TRBD1 (5 bases). Germline V gene sequence: CDR1 LGHNA, CDR2 YNFKEQ. CDR3 length: 15 amino acids. With 0 bases removed from V and 6 bases from J, the gap between germline ends came to 14 bases. The CDR3 sequence: CASSQDPRERNGYTF. CDR3 coding DNA: TGTGCCAGCAGCCAAGACCCCAGGGAGAGGAATGGCTACACCTTC.

This clonotype was observed many times. The genes are TRBV7-9 and TRBJ1-5; unclear D gene. Germline values: CDR1 SEHNR, CDR2 FQNEAQ (reference sequence). V lost 0 bases and J 7 bases, leaving 10 bases between the germline ends. This CDR3 is 14 amino acids long. The CDR3 region is CASSLAGGRQPQHF. Written as DNA, the CDR3 is TGTGCCAGCAGCTTAGCGGGAGGGAGGCAGCCCCAGCATTTT.

This clonotype was counted at least ten times. The chain carries TRBV20-1 and TRBJ2-2; D uncertain. The germline gives CDR1 DFQATT, CDR2 SNEGSKA (reference sequence). Deletions cut 0 bases from V and 7 bases from J, with 15 bases between. CDR3 length: 15 amino acids. The CDR3 protein is CSARDDDPEIGELFF. The CDR3 region has the DNA TGCAGTGCTAGAGATGACGACCCGGAAATCGGGGAGCTGTTTTTT.

This clonotype has ten or more counts. The V and J genes are TRBV11-2 and TRBJ2-3; D is uncertain. CDR1 is SGHAT and CDR2 is FQNNGV in the germline V gene. This CDR3 is built from 15 residues. Trimming left V 5 bases short and J 1 base short, with 13 bases between. The CDR3 DNA reads TGTGCCAGCAGCGCTGACTGGGCCCGCACAGATACGCAGTATTTT. This sequence encodes CASSADWARTDTQYF. The whole variable domain, filled in from reference TRBV11-2 and TRBJ2-3, reads EAGVAQSPRYKIIEKRQSVAFWCNPISGHATLYWYQQILGQGPKLLIQFQNNGVVDDSQLPKDRFSAERLKGVDSTLKIQPAKLEDSAVYLCASSADWARTDTQYFGPGTRLTVL.

This clonotype has at least ten counts. The chain carries TRBV4-1 and TRBJ2-5; 7 nucleotides match TRBD2. Germline V CDR1 and CDR2: MGHRA, YSYEKL. V was clipped by 1 base and J by 5 bases; unmatched bases: 10. This CDR3 has 16 residues. The CDR3 DNA follows: TGCGCCAGCAGCCAAGCTGGGACTACGGTTAAGGAGACCCAGTACTTC. It yields the protein CASSQAGTTVKETQYF.

With respect to this clonotype: A much more abundant neighbour one base away suggests this may be a read error. The chain combines TRBV15 with TRBJ2-1, with a tentative D call TRBD1 (5 bases). The V end was cut by 5 bases, the J end by 0 bases, with 11 bases between. The CDR3 consists of 15 residues. Germline V gene sequence: CDR1 LNHNV, CDR2 YYDKDF (reference sequence). The CDR3 nucleotides are TGTGCCACCAGCTCCGACAGTGGCTCCTACAATGAGCAGTTCTTC. It specifies CATSSDSGSYNEQFF.

A word on this clonotype: One base away lies a much larger clone, so this may be a sequencing read error. The chain combines TRBV5-5 with TRBJ2-2, with TRBD2 matching 12 bases. Germline V lookup: CDR1 SGHKS, CDR2 YYEKEE (reference sequence). The CDR3 runs to 16 residues. The CDR3 bases are TGTGCCAGCAGCTTGCAACTAGCGGGAGGTACCGGGGAGATGTTTTTT. Translated: CASSLQLAGGTGEMFF. Full variable domain (outside the CDR3, taken from reference TRBV5-5 and TRBJ2-2): DAGVTQSPTHLIKTRGQQVTLRCSPISGHKSVSWYQQVLGQGPQFIFQYYEKEERGRGNFPDRFSARQFPNYSSELNVNALLLGDSALYLCASSLQLAGGTGEMFFGEGSRLTVL.

This clonotype was seen many times. The CDR3 loop reads CSVESPGPNYGYTF. Here the CDR3 DNA reads TGCAGCGTTGAGTCCCCAGGGCCCAACTATGGCTACACCTTC. This chain uses TRBV29-1 with TRBJ1-2; the D gene is possibly TRBD1 (5 bases). Germline V gene lookup returns CDR1 SQVTM and CDR2 ANQGSEA. V shed 3 bases and J shed 2 bases, with 13 bases lying between them. The CDR3 consists of 14 residues.